This T cell receptor beta chain was observed in a study of response to subunit inactivated influenza vaccine. Study-wide results and limits: The study's authors posited that every seasonal influenza vaccination enlists few new T cells.

Trimming removed 0 bases from V and 1 base from J, with 4 bases in between. CDR3 length: 13 amino acids. The germline V gene encodes CDR1 SQVTM and CDR2 ANQGSEA. TCRdb reprocessed the RT-PCR reads with MiXCR, giving one entry per CDR3 protein. The sample lists approximately 530,000 distinct CDR3 sequences; 7.6% were seen once. Comments on this clonotype: Its antigen remains unknown.

This rearrangement joins TRBV29-1 to TRBJ1-5; D call uncertain. This sample comprised PBMCs from blood, obtained roughly 24 months after vaccination. The clonotype originates from a man aged 45-69 years who received an inactivated influenza vaccine. In DNA form, the CDR3 reads TGCAGCGTTGAAGATGGGAGCAATCAGCCCCAGCATTTT. Its protein is CSVEDGSNQPQHF.